The 28 T cell receptor beta chains presented below share a single source sample, sequenced in a study of glioma-infiltrating T cells after dendritic cell vaccination. Data came from immunoSEQ multiplex PCR; TCRdb stores just in-frame clones and leaves some out. The table records about 92,000 clones, around 84% of them present only once. This specimen consisted of blood, obtained before dendritic cell vaccination. Every receptor here comes from a human donor with glioblastoma.

This chain links TRBV29-1 with TRBJ2-1; D is perhaps TRBD1 (6 bases). The CDR3 runs to 11 residues. Trimming stripped 7 bases from V and 5 bases from J, with 9 bases between. Germline lookup yields CDR1 SQVTM and CDR2 ANQGSEA. The CDR3 loop is CSGGPDNEQFF. As DNA, the CDR3 is TGCAGCGGGGGGCCCGACAATGAGCAGTTCTTC.

The chain joins TRBV27 to TRBJ1-1, with a possible D match to TRBD1 (5 bases). Germline lookup yields CDR1 MNHEY and CDR2 SMNVEV (reference sequence). This CDR3 spans 13 amino acids. V lost 2 bases and J lost 8, with 12 bases in between. As DNA, the CDR3 is TGTGCCAGCAGTTTAGCCAGGGCTACAGAAGCTTTCTTT. The encoded protein is CASSLARATEAFF.

This clone appeared a single time. This chain connects TRBV7-3 to TRBJ2-3; TRBD2 matches at 8 bases. The trim removed 5 bases at V and 3 bases at J, leaving 7 bases unmatched. The V gene's germline CDR1 is SGHTA and CDR2 FQGTGA. The CDR3 is 15 residues long. The CDR3, as DNA: TGTGCCAGCAGCCTCATCAGCGGGGGAACAGATACGCAGTATTTT. Its protein is CASSLISGGTDTQYF.

This clone was detected a few times. The rearrangement links TRBV7-3 to TRBJ1-2, with D perhaps TRBD1 (5 bases). Trimming pared 4 bases from V and 0 bases from J, leaving 9 bases between. CDR1 SGHTA and CDR2 FQGTGA come from the germline V gene. The CDR3 extends over 14 amino acids. The CDR3: CASSSDRTNYGYTF. The CDR3 DNA sequence: TGTGCCAGCAGCTCAGACAGAACTAACTATGGCTACACCTTC.

The rearrangement links TRBV9 to TRBJ1-2, with 7 bases fitting TRBD1. This CDR3 comprises 15 residues. V dropped 3 bases and J dropped 0; count of bases not matched to a gene: 5. Looked up from germline, CDR1 is SGDLS and CDR2 is YYNGEE. The CDR3: CASSGWDSPNYGYTF. CDR3 in DNA: TGTGCCAGCAGCGGATGGGACAGCCCTAACTATGGCTACACCTTC.

J is TRBJ2-7 and V is TRBV19; weak D call: TRBD1 (5 bases). CDR1 is LNHDA and CDR2 is SQIVND in the germline V gene (reference sequence). This CDR3 has 12 amino acids. The V gene lost 10 bases and the J gene lost 4 bases, with 14 bases spanning the gap. CDR3 protein: CATQGRAYEQYF. The CDR3 coding sequence is TGTGCCACGCAGGGTAGGGCATACGAGCAGTACTTC.

This clone was seen only once. The chain is built from TRBV27 and TRBJ2-2; D is perhaps TRBD1 (6 bases). This CDR3 contains 20 residues. Germline V lookup: CDR1 MNHEY, CDR2 SMNVEV (reference sequence). The ends were cut back, 6 bases at V and 4 bases at J, with 30 bases in the middle. The CDR3 nucleotides read TGTGCCAGCAGCAAAACGACAGGCCCTATTATATCATCGCGCACCGGGGAGCTGTTTTTT. This translates into CASSKTTGPIISSRTGELFF.

This clone was detected a few times. The V and J genes are TRBV28 and TRBJ1-1, with 11 bases that match TRBD1. J was trimmed by 4 bases and V by 3 bases; bases with no gene match: 4. Germline lookup yields CDR1 MDHEN and CDR2 SYDVKM. The CDR3 covers 15 residues. CDR3: CASSLEGQGGTEAFF. The CDR3 nucleotides are TGTGCCAGCAGTTTGGAGGGACAGGGGGGCACTGAAGCTTTCTTT.

This chain links TRBV7-9 with TRBJ1-2; 8 bases are a match to TRBD1. CDR3 length equals 15 residues. The germline gives CDR1 SEHNR, CDR2 FQNEAQ (reference sequence). Trimming cost V 5 bases and J 3 bases; bases outside gene matches: 8. The CDR3 loop reads CASSRVLGQDYGYTF. CDR3 in DNA: TGTGCCAGCAGCCGCGTGCTGGGACAGGACTATGGCTACACCTTC.

The chain carries TRBV29-1 and TRBJ2-6, with D perhaps matching TRBD1 (5 bases). Germline V gene data show CDR1 as SQVTM and CDR2 as ANQGSEA. Deletions cut 0 bases from V and 2 bases from J, with 17 bases between. CDR3 length: 18 amino acids. This chain's CDR3 is CSVEDLVQGVTGANVLTF. DNA for the CDR3: TGCAGCGTTGAAGATTTGGTCCAGGGCGTCACTGGGGCCAACGTCCTGACTTTC.

The V and J genes are TRBV4-1 and TRBJ2-7; 8 nucleotides agree with TRBD1. Per germline, CDR1 MGHRA and CDR2 YSYEKL. Trimming cost V 0 bases and J 1 base; bases outside gene matches: 5. The CDR3 length is 16 residues. CDR3 protein: CASSQDLGTGSYEQYF. CDR3 coding DNA: TGCGCCAGCAGCCAAGATTTAGGGACAGGTTCCTACGAGCAGTACTTC.

The chain couples TRBV30 to TRBJ2-7, with TRBD1 matching 10 bases. This CDR3 has 15 amino acids. CDR1 is GTSNPN and CDR2 is SVGIG in the germline V gene (reference sequence). Germline trimming cut 3 bases from V and 5 bases from J; bases unmatched to any gene: 10. The CDR3 DNA follows: TGTGCCTGGAGCCTCATGACAGGGGGCTTCAACGAGCAGTACTTC. It yields the protein CAWSLMTGGFNEQYF.

The chain couples TRBV9 to TRBJ1-1, with D tentatively TRBD1 (5 bases). The CDR3 has 13 amino acids. Germline loops: CDR1 SGDLS, CDR2 YYNGEE. V lost 4 bases, J lost 5 bases, and 12 bases lay in between. DNA for the CDR3: TGTGCCAGCAGCCTAGGTGGGGGGACTGAAGCTTTCTTT. Amino acid sequence: CASSLGGGTEAFF.

The rearrangement joins TRBV5-6 to TRBJ2-7; TRBD2 might be the D (5 bases). Per the germline V gene, CDR1 is SGHDT and CDR2 is YYEEEE. Trimming stripped 0 bases from V and 1 base from J, with 17 bases between. This CDR3 is 17 amino acids long. In DNA form, the CDR3 reads TGTGCCAGCAGCTTGGGGGTGGCCAGGAGACTATCCTACGAGCAGTACTTC. Residues: CASSLGVARRLSYEQYF.

V gene TRBV5-5 combines with J gene TRBJ2-7, with TRBD2 matching 9 bases. CDR3 size: 17 residues. V lost 2 bases and J lost 0; bases outside the gene matches: 9. Germline CDR1 and CDR2: SGHKS and YYEKEE (reference sequence). The CDR3 region is CASSFTLAGPSSYEQYF. The CDR3 coding sequence is TGTGCCAGCAGCTTCACCCTAGCGGGGCCGAGCTCCTACGAGCAGTACTTC.

The rearrangement joins TRBV29-1 to TRBJ2-7, with D possibly TRBD2 on 6 matching bases. Between the trimmed V and J ends, which lost 7 bases and 3 bases, there was a span of 16 bases. Germline V gene lookup returns CDR1 SQVTM and CDR2 ANQGSEA. The CDR3 spans 13 residues. In DNA form, the CDR3 reads TGCAGCGGGGTCGGGGAGGAGAACTACGAGCAGTACTTC. It translates to CSGVGEENYEQYF.

This clone was detected only once. V is TRBV29-1 and J is TRBJ2-7; D is perhaps TRBD2 (6 bases). The CDR3 spans 14 residues. Germline V CDR1 and CDR2: SQVTM, ANQGSEA. V was pared by 4 bases and J by 0 bases, with 13 bases between. The DNA of the CDR3 is TGCAGCGTTGGGGTCGCCGGGAGCTCCTACGAGCAGTACTTC. Translating it yields CSVGVAGSSYEQYF.

The chain links TRBV11-2 to TRBJ2-1; D possibly corresponds to TRBD1 (6 bases). Germline values: CDR1 SGHAT, CDR2 FQNNGV. The CDR3 contains 12 residues. V gave up 6 bases and J gave up 7 bases, with 10 bases separating them. CDR3 nucleotides: TGTGCCAGCAGTCTACAGGGTAATGAGCAGTTCTTC. Amino acid sequence: CASSLQGNEQFF. The full variable domain, its missing parts supplied by reference TRBV11-2 and TRBJ2-1, is EAGVAQSPRYKIIEKRQSVAFWCNPISGHATLYWYQQILGQGPKLLIQFQNNGVVDDSQLPKDRFSAERLKGVDSTLKIQPAKLEDSAVYLCASSLQGNEQFFGPGTRLTVL.

The chain couples TRBV9 to TRBJ2-4; D is undetermined. The CDR3 has 13 residues. V lost 0 bases, J lost 4 bases, and 5 bases lay in between. CDR1 and CDR2 (germline): SGDLS, YYNGEE. The CDR3 protein is CASSVDGKNIQYF. CDR3 DNA sequence: TGTGCCAGCAGCGTAGACGGTAAAAACATTCAGTACTTC.

The CDR3 loop is CASSETTTENTEAFF. The CDR3 region has the DNA TGTGCCAGCAGTGAAACGACGACAGAGAACACTGAAGCTTTCTTT. This chain uses TRBV2 with TRBJ1-1; TRBD1 might be the D (5 bases). The CDR3 spans 15 residues. Germline CDR1 is SNHLY and CDR2 is FYNNEI. Trimming removed 2 bases from V and 1 base from J, with 11 bases in between.

The CDR3 here is CASRQGIQETQYF. For the CDR3, the DNA is TGCGCCAGTAGACAGGGAATCCAAGAGACCCAGTACTTC. The V call is TRBV5-1, the J call TRBJ2-5, with 7 bases fitting TRBD1. V shed 8 bases, J shed 1 base, and the junction held 5 bases outside the gene matches. The CDR3 totals 13 residues. CDR1 and CDR2 (germline): SGHRS, YFSETQ.

The rearrangement links TRBV7-2 to TRBJ1-2, with TRBD1 as a possible D gene (5 bases). CDR1 and CDR2 (germline): SGHTA, FQGNSA. This CDR3 contains 13 residues. Between the trimmed V and J ends, which lost 3 bases and 3 bases, there was a span of 8 bases. The CDR3 sequence: CASSFGGDYGYTF. In DNA, the CDR3 is TGTGCCAGCAGCTTCGGGGGGGACTATGGCTACACCTTC.

Only one count was recorded for this clone. The chain carries TRBV9 and TRBJ2-3; 9 bases map to TRBD2. CDR3 length: 14 amino acids. V lost 5 bases, J lost 3 bases, and 4 bases stayed unmatched. CDR1 is SGDLS and CDR2 is YYNGEE in the germline V gene. CDR3 sequence reads: CASRGSGRTDTQYF. CDR3 nucleotides: TGTGCCAGCAGAGGGAGCGGGAGGACAGATACGCAGTATTTT.

This chain links TRBV7-9 with TRBJ2-3; D is perhaps TRBD1 (6 bases). In germline, CDR1 is SEHNR, CDR2 FQNEAQ (reference sequence). Between the trimmed V and J ends, which lost 5 bases and 0 bases, there was a span of 12 bases. The CDR3 extends over 15 amino acids. The CDR3 spells CASSLGQPSTDTQYF. CDR3 DNA: TGTGCCAGCAGCCTAGGACAGCCCAGCACAGATACGCAGTATTTT.

This sequence joins TRBV6-6 and TRBJ1-5; no clear D gene. Germline V gene sequence: CDR1 MNHNY, CDR2 SVGAGI (reference sequence). V lost 2 bases to trimming and J lost 2 bases, with 13 bases between them. The CDR3 covers 16 residues. The chain's CDR3 is CASSYGEGRGNQPQHF. The CDR3 DNA reads TGTGCCAGCAGTTACGGGGAGGGTCGCGGCAATCAGCCCCAGCATTTT.

The V call is TRBV5-6, the J call TRBJ2-5, with 7 bases matching TRBD2. Trimming cost V 0 bases and J 5 bases; bases outside gene matches: 4. Germline V gene data show CDR1 as SGHDT and CDR2 as YYEEEE. The CDR3 runs 14 residues. Here the CDR3 reads CASSLAGGGETQYF. The CDR3 region has the DNA TGTGCCAGCAGCTTGGCCGGGGGAGGGGAGACCCAGTACTTC.

The J gene is TRBJ1-5, the V gene TRBV28, with D hard to call. The CDR3 is 15 residues long. Germline CDR1 and CDR2: MDHEN and SYDVKM. V lost 5 bases, J lost 6 bases, and 17 bases lay in between. Here the CDR3 DNA reads TGTGCCAGCAGTATCGACACCGAAAAAGGTCAGCCCCAGCATTTT. Residues: CASSIDTEKGQPQHF.

This clone was found a few times. This chain connects TRBV14 to TRBJ1-6, with D uncertain. Trimming cost V 0 bases and J 9 bases, with 9 bases left between them. From germline, CDR1 is SGHDN and CDR2 FVKESK. This CDR3 has 14 residues. This chain's CDR3 is CASSQDRRSSPLHF. CDR3 nucleotide sequence: TGTGCCAGCAGCCAAGATCGGCGGTCTTCACCCCTCCACTTT.